A single sample gave rise to the 12 T cell receptor beta chains below, sequenced in a study of somatic mutations in cytotoxic T cells in rheumatoid arthritis. Libraries were prepared by immunoSEQ multiplex PCR; TCRdb keeps only in-frame clonotypes and omits some of them. The profile shows about 20,000 clones, approximately 80% of them singletons. The sequenced sample was CD8+ T cells sorted from blood. These receptors came from an adult with rheumatoid arthritis.

The V gene is TRBV7-6, the J gene TRBJ1-3, with no clear D. Germline V CDR1 and CDR2: SGHVS, FNYEAQ. The CDR3 is made up of 13 amino acids. V gave up 3 bases and J gave up 2 bases, with 5 bases separating them. The CDR3 loop reads CASSLGPGNTIYF. In nucleotides, the CDR3 is TGTGCCAGCAGCTTGGGTCCTGGAAACACCATATATTTT.

This clone appeared once. This may stem from a read error, because a much larger clone lies one nucleotide away. The V call is TRBV5-4, the J call TRBJ2-1; unclear D gene. V lost 2 bases and J lost 9, with 6 bases in between. Germline V gene lookup returns CDR1 SGHNT and CDR2 YYREEE (reference sequence). The CDR3 contains 11 residues. In DNA, the CDR3 is TGTGCCAGCAGCTTCGCAGTTGAGCAGTTCTTC. It encodes CASSFAVEQFF.

The chain is built from TRBV28 and TRBJ1-2; D call uncertain. The V and J ends lost 2 bases and 0 bases respectively, with 16 bases between them. The CDR3 runs 17 residues. Germline CDR1 is MDHEN and CDR2 is SYDVKM. CDR3 residues: CASSLRPQSSTNYGYTF. CDR3 nucleotide sequence: TGTGCCAGCAGTTTAAGACCCCAGAGCTCGACTAACTATGGCTACACCTTC.

This chain links TRBV9 with TRBJ2-6, with D unresolved. V was pared by 2 bases and J by 0 bases, with 9 bases between. CDR3 size: 16 residues. Germline CDR1 SGDLS, CDR2 YYNGEE. The CDR3 nucleotides are TGTGCCAGCAGCGTCGCCCGGGCCTCTGGGGCCAACGTCCTGACTTTC. It codes for CASSVARASGANVLTF.

The chain combines TRBV11-2 with TRBJ2-2, with D tentatively TRBD2 (6 bases). The CDR3 loop spans 15 amino acids. V was cut by 1 base and J by 3 bases, with 9 bases left in between. Germline values: CDR1 SGHAT, CDR2 FQNNGV. The CDR3 loop reads CASSLGDFDTGELFF. DNA of the CDR3: TGTGCCAGCAGCTTAGGGGACTTCGACACCGGGGAGCTGTTTTTT.

V gene TRBV5-1 combines with J gene TRBJ2-1, with TRBD1 matching 12 bases. Trimming took 4 bases from V and 15 from J; bases not matched to a gene: 14. Germline lookup yields CDR1 SGHRS and CDR2 YFSETQ. The CDR3 covers 15 residues. The CDR3 here is CASSPGTGGYHLMFF. As DNA, the CDR3 is TGCGCCAGCAGCCCCGGGACAGGGGGCTACCATCTCATGTTCTTC.

This chain connects TRBV9 to TRBJ1-2; 7 bases line up with TRBD1. Germline CDR1 is SGDLS and CDR2 is YYNGEE. V was clipped by 4 bases and J by 7 bases; unmatched bases: 10. The CDR3 is 14 amino acids. The DNA for the CDR3 is TGTGCCAGCAGCCCCTCGACAGGGTTGGGTGGCTACACCTTC. Translated, it gives CASSPSTGLGGYTF.

The chain recombines TRBV10-1 with TRBJ2-7; no firm D call. CDR3 length equals 12 residues. V lost 3 bases, J lost 2 bases, and 5 bases lay in between. Germline V gene lookup returns CDR1 WNHNN and CDR2 SYGVQD (reference sequence). The CDR3 sequence is CASSDGTYEQYF. The CDR3, as DNA: TGCGCCAGCAGTGACGGCACCTACGAGCAGTACTTC.

J is TRBJ2-1 and V is TRBV15, with a weak D call TRBD2 (6 bases). Germline V gives CDR1 LNHNV, CDR2 YYDKDF (reference sequence). The CDR3 is made up of 15 amino acids. V gave up 7 bases and J gave up 4 bases, with 17 bases separating them. The CDR3 bases are TGTGCCACCATGCCCTCCGGGACTTCGTACAATGAGCAGTTCTTC. This encodes CATMPSGTSYNEQFF.

The chain recombines TRBV27 with TRBJ2-1; tentative D call: TRBD1 (5 bases). CDR1 is MNHEY, CDR2 SMNVEV, per germline (reference sequence). This CDR3 has 15 amino acids. The V end lost 6 bases, the J end lost 1 base, and 13 bases lay between the germline ends. DNA for the CDR3: TGTGCCAGCAGCCGGACAATAGGGTCCTACAATGAGCAGTTCTTC. This gives the protein CASSRTIGSYNEQFF.

The V and J genes are TRBV11-2 and TRBJ1-2; 7 bases align to TRBD1. Looked up from germline, CDR1 is SGHAT and CDR2 is FQNNGV. The CDR3 has 17 residues. The V gene end was trimmed by 5 bases and the J gene end by 5 bases; junction bases not matched to a gene: 17. The CDR3 sequence is CASSPSRVGGPSYGYTF. The CDR3 DNA follows: TGTGCCAGCAGCCCCAGCCGAGTAGGGGGCCCCTCGTATGGCTACACCTTC.

The CDR3 nucleotides are TGTGCCAGCAGTGACTCCCCGGGGGCGAATGGCTACACCTTC. Its translation is CASSDSPGANGYTF. The genes are TRBV6-4 and TRBJ1-2, with TRBD1 as a possible D gene (6 bases). Germline lookup yields CDR1 MRHNA and CDR2 SNTAGT. There are 14 residues in the CDR3. V gave up 0 bases and J gave up 6 bases, with 11 bases separating them.